This record concerns one TCR beta chain sequence. The data are from a study of blood T cell repertoires in COVID-19. Overall study context: Both acute and convalescent COVID-19 samples were obtained from the United States, Italy and Spain.

Authors' data handling: Estimation of nucleated cell counts relied on the amplification of reference gene primers. Produced via immunoSEQ multiplex PCR; TCRdb's table is partial and in-frame only. The V and J calls and the clone size are those of that table, but D and trimming were determined from the DNA. The sample lists about 200,000 clones; 75% to 90% were seen once. The Seattle patients, enrolled during active infection, were followed longitudinally. Germline V gene data show CDR1 as MRHNA and CDR2 as SNTAGT. The V gene lost 6 bases and the J gene lost 1 base, with 9 bases spanning the gap. The CDR3 has 13 residues.

The sequencing input was peripheral blood. This chain uses TRBV6-4 with TRBJ1-1; maybe TRBD1 (5 bases). The TCR sequence derives from a woman of 80 years or more with COVID-19, enrolled during active disease. CDR3 in amino acids: CASRGRKNTEAFF. The CDR3, as DNA: TGTGCCAGCAGGGGGCGGAAGAACACTGAAGCTTTCTTT.